The clone carrying this T cell receptor (beta chain) was observed a handful of times. Antigen unknown. The data stem from a study of blood T cells in healthy people across ages. General study points: While age rose, TCR beta diversity per million T cells dropped in a roughly linear way. More naive CD4+ cells and higher diversity were found in long-lived than in aged donors.

RNA extraction gave at least 6 micrograms of total RNA per sample. CDR1 is LGHNA, CDR2 YSLEER, per germline. The CDR3 spans 17 residues. Deletions cut 0 bases from V and 2 bases from J, with 14 bases between. A second PCR of 7 to 11 cycles used a sample-barcoded 5' primer and a J-beta primer mix. No fewer than 2.5 million CDR3-containing paired-end reads came from each sample. TCRdb re-called the 5' RACE reads with MiXCR, one entry per CDR3 protein. This sample has around 700,000 distinct CDR3 sequences; roughly 25% occur once, and the top ten carry more than 8%. These data were likewise used in another study, on T cells of mothers and their children.

Specimen: blood. The clonotype originates from a boy aged 5-17 years in good health. V is TRBV4-3 and J is TRBJ2-1, with D unresolved. DNA for the CDR3: TGCGCCAGCAGCCAAGATCGGGTGACCTACACCTACAATGAGCAGTTCTTC. It encodes CASSQDRVTYTYNEQFF.